The 23 T cell receptor beta chains below were found in one sample sequenced in a study of cytomegalovirus exposure and HLA in healthy donors (dated by TCRdb to 2016 to 2017). Receptor amplification or capture employed the immunoSEQ multiplex PCR assay. The multiplex PCR relied on a mix of 60 forward primers for TCR Vbeta segments and 13 reverse primers for TCR Jbeta segments. Drawn from immuneACCESS, this table holds only the in-frame rearrangements with V and J called that TCRdb kept. Clones are partly lost; checked studies trace under half to an unresolved V gene and leave the rest unexplained. A total of 200,000 to 250,000 clones appear in this sample, 70% to 85% of them only once. About 0.6% of the sample is taken by the ten largest. Sample: PBMCs. The source of these receptors is a middle-aged woman in good health and CMV-seronegative.

The chain couples TRBV19 to TRBJ1-4; 7 positions agree with TRBD1. V gave up 5 bases and J gave up 7 bases; unmatched junction bases: 10. From germline, CDR1 is LNHDA and CDR2 SQIVND (reference sequence). This CDR3 contains 15 residues. CDR3 DNA: TGTGCCAGTAGTTCCCTACAGGGGATTCCTGAAAAACTGTTTTTT. Protein: CASSSLQGIPEKLFF.

The chain uses TRBV9 and TRBJ2-5; D gene uncertain. The CDR3 is 15 amino acids. Per germline, CDR1 SGDLS and CDR2 YYNGEE. The V and J ends lost 0 bases and 5 bases respectively, with 14 bases between them. The DNA of the CDR3 is TGTGCCAGCAGCGTAGGGCTCTCTCCGTCGGAGACCCAGTACTTC. The encoded protein is CASSVGLSPSETQYF.

The gene calls are TRBV30 and TRBJ2-2; 10 bases fit TRBD1. In germline, CDR1 is GTSNPN, CDR2 SVGIG (reference sequence). The CDR3 covers 14 residues. V dropped 8 bases and J dropped 6; count of bases not matched to a gene: 9. As DNA, the CDR3 is TGTGCCGGTTTGCGGGACAGGGGTTCCGGGGAGCTGTTTTTT. Translated, it gives CAGLRDRGSGELFF.

The gene calls are TRBV19 and TRBJ2-1; TRBD1 might be the D (5 bases). From germline, CDR1 is LNHDA and CDR2 SQIVND (reference sequence). The V and J ends lost 5 bases and 5 bases respectively, with 19 bases between them. The CDR3 has 16 residues. The DNA for the CDR3 is TGTGCCAGTAGTCCCATCCTCCAGGGATCGGACAATGAGCAGTTCTTC. Its protein is CASSPILQGSDNEQFF.

V gene TRBV5-8 combines with J gene TRBJ2-1, with TRBD1 as a possible D gene (5 bases). The CDR3 loop spans 15 amino acids. Per germline, CDR1 SGHTS and CDR2 YDEGEE. V shed 0 bases and J shed 2 bases, with 9 bases lying between them. The DNA for the CDR3 is TGTGCCAGCAGCTTGGGGGGCAGCCCCTACAATGAGCAGTTCTTC. It yields the protein CASSLGGSPYNEQFF.

This clone was detected many times. V gene TRBV4-1 combines with J gene TRBJ1-3; D is ambiguous. Trimming removed 4 bases at V and 2 bases at J, with 12 bases between. This CDR3 has 15 amino acids. Germline values: CDR1 MGHRA, CDR2 YSYEKL. CDR3 amino acids: CASSPYVGAGNTIYF. The CDR3 region has the DNA TGCGCCAGCAGCCCGTACGTCGGGGCTGGAAACACCATATATTTT.

The chain recombines TRBV27 with TRBJ1-1; D unresolved. The CDR3 extends over 15 amino acids. The V gene's germline CDR1 is MNHEY and CDR2 SMNVEV (reference sequence). V lost 3 bases and J 8 bases, leaving 19 bases between the germline ends. In DNA form, the CDR3 reads TGTGCCAGCAGTTTGGTAGGAGGTCGGTTTGGGGAAGCTTTCTTT. Translating it yields CASSLVGGRFGEAFF.

The chain uses TRBV11-1 and TRBJ2-3, with D possibly matching TRBD1 (6 bases). The germline gives CDR1 SGHAT, CDR2 FQDESV (reference sequence). The CDR3 runs to 14 residues. Trimming stripped 4 bases from V and 6 bases from J, with 14 bases between. The CDR3 DNA sequence: TGTGCCAGCAGCTACCAACAGGGTGGGGATACGCAGTATTTT. Its translation: CASSYQQGGDTQYF.

The V call is TRBV5-4, the J call TRBJ2-7; D remains ambiguous. The V gene's germline CDR1 is SGHNT and CDR2 YYREEE (reference sequence). The CDR3 length is 14 residues. V shed 4 bases and J shed 2 bases, with 13 bases lying between them. CDR3 coding DNA: TGTGCCAGCAGCCCAACCTCTACCCCCTACGAGCAGTACTTC. This encodes CASSPTSTPYEQYF.

The sample holds one count of this clone. This sequence joins TRBV6-5 and TRBJ2-7; TRBD1 matches 8 bases. Trimming at V came to 4 bases and at J to 3 bases, leaving 2 bases not matched to a gene. This CDR3 is 13 amino acids long. Germline lookup yields CDR1 MNHEY and CDR2 SVGAGI. CDR3 coding DNA: TGTGCCAGCAGTTCCACAGGGGGCTACGAGCAGTACTTC. Translating it yields CASSSTGGYEQYF.

This clone was detected once. This chain joins TRBV7-9 and TRBJ2-3, with TRBD1 matching over 9 bases. With V trimmed by 3 bases and J by 8 bases, 3 bases remained unmatched. The CDR3 contains 13 residues. Per the germline V gene, CDR1 is SEHNR and CDR2 is FQNEAQ (reference sequence). Written as DNA, the CDR3 is TGTGCCAGCAGCTTCGACAGGGGGGGTACGCAGTATTTT. Encoded protein: CASSFDRGGTQYF.

This clone has only one observation. The chain joins TRBV12-5 to TRBJ1-1; D unresolved. Germline CDR1 and CDR2: LGHNT and FRNRAP. The CDR3 is made up of 13 amino acids. Between the trimmed V and J ends, which lost 4 bases and 1 base, there was a span of 7 bases. CDR3 loop: CASGSPGNTEAFF. CDR3 bases: TGTGCTAGTGGTTCGCCAGGGAACACTGAAGCTTTCTTT.

J is TRBJ2-5 and V is TRBV29-1, with a tentative D call TRBD2 (6 bases). The CDR3 sequence is 15 residues long. Looked up from germline, CDR1 is SQVTM and CDR2 is ANQGSEA. Between the trimmed V and J ends, which lost 0 bases and 2 bases, there was a span of 13 bases. The DNA for the CDR3 is TGCAGCGTTGAAGATAGGCGGGACCCACAAGAGACCCAGTACTTC. Translating gives CSVEDRRDPQETQYF.

This clone has just a few counts. V is TRBV7-9 and J is TRBJ1-1; D remains unclear. The CDR3 covers 13 residues. V gave up 5 bases and J gave up 0 bases, with 7 bases separating them. CDR1 and CDR2 from the germline V gene are SEHNR and FQNEAQ (reference sequence). The CDR3 DNA follows: TGTGCCAGCAGCCGAGACATGAACACTGAAGCTTTCTTT. Protein: CASSRDMNTEAFF.

This clone was observed a handful of times. V usage is TRBV6-1 and J usage is TRBJ1-4; no clear D gene. The CDR3 is made up of 15 amino acids. V lost 3 bases and J 8 bases, leaving 16 bases between the germline ends. Looked up from germline, CDR1 is MNHNS and CDR2 is SASEGT. CDR3 DNA sequence: TGTGCCAGCAGTGAGTCTGCAGCGGATAGGGAAAAACTGTTTTTT. The encoded protein is CASSESAADREKLFF.

Points on this clone: One end of the junction fails to match germline, which may point to a read error. The chain joins TRBV30 to TRBJ1-2, with 7 nucleotides matching TRBD1. The CDR3 spans 8 residues. Germline V lookup: CDR1 GTSNPN, CDR2 SVGIG (reference sequence). The CDR3 spells CALDRSSF. The CDR3 DNA reads TGTGCCTTGGACAGGTCCTCCTTC. The full variable domain, rest sourced from reference TRBV30 and TRBJ1-2, is SQTIHQWPATLVQPVGSPLSLECTVEGTSNPNLYWYRQAAGRGLQLLFYSVGIGQISSEVPQNLSASRPQDRQFILSSKKLLLSDSGFYLCALDRSSFGSGTRLTVV.

V is TRBV9 and J is TRBJ2-7, with 7 nucleotides matching TRBD1. Trimming cost V 4 bases and J 3 bases; bases outside gene matches: 4. The CDR3 extends over 13 amino acids. CDR1 and CDR2 from the germline V gene are SGDLS and YYNGEE. The CDR3 bases are TGTGCCAGCAGCCGGGACAGATTCTACGAGCAGTACTTC. Translating it yields CASSRDRFYEQYF.

V is TRBV27 and J is TRBJ1-5, with 8 bases fitting TRBD1. With 4 bases clipped from V and 7 bases from J, the junction kept 6 bases outside the gene matches. The germline V gene encodes CDR1 MNHEY and CDR2 SMNVEV (reference sequence). The CDR3 is made up of 14 amino acids. This CDR3 is CASSYGQGGQPQHF. CDR3 bases: TGTGCCAGCAGTTACGGACAGGGTGGACAGCCCCAGCATTTT.

This chain connects TRBV25-1 to TRBJ2-2, with 8 bases identical to TRBD1. The V gene end was trimmed by 4 bases and the J gene end by 2 bases; junction bases not matched to a gene: 12. CDR3 size: 18 residues. CDR1 and CDR2 from the germline V gene are MGHDK and SYGVNS. The CDR3 DNA sequence: TGTGCCAGCAGTGCCACCCCGGGACAGGCGATTAACACCGGGGAGCTGTTTTTT. The encoded protein is CASSATPGQAINTGELFF.

CDR3 residues: CASSRSGGAEETQYF. The DNA for the CDR3 is TGCGCCAGCAGCCGGTCAGGGGGCGCGGAGGAGACCCAGTACTTC. J is TRBJ2-5 and V is TRBV5-1, with 8 bases that match TRBD1. Per germline, CDR1 SGHRS and CDR2 YFSETQ. V shed 4 bases, J shed 5 bases, and the junction held 10 bases outside the gene matches. The CDR3 is made up of 15 amino acids.

A few counts support this clone. The rearrangement uses TRBV5-5 and TRBJ2-1, with 7 positions matching TRBD1. V shed 4 bases and J 2 bases; nucleotides not matched to a gene: 6. Germline V gene lookup returns CDR1 SGHKS and CDR2 YYEKEE (reference sequence). CDR3 length: 15 amino acids. The CDR3 DNA reads TGTGCCAGCAGCAAGGACAGGCCGGCCTACAATGAGCAGTTCTTC. Translating gives CASSKDRPAYNEQFF.

The rearrangement uses TRBV10-3 and TRBJ2-1; D is ambiguous. CDR3 length: 12 residues. Trimming took 3 bases from V and 9 from J, leaving 9 bases between them. Per germline, CDR1 ENHRY and CDR2 SYGVKD. The CDR3 DNA sequence: TGTGCCATCAGTGACGGTCCAGGTGAGCAGTTCTTC. Protein: CAISDGPGEQFF.

The chain links TRBV10-1 to TRBJ2-3; TRBD2 matches at 11 bases. Germline V lookup: CDR1 WNHNN, CDR2 SYGVQD (reference sequence). This CDR3 region has 15 residues. Losses at the gene ends were 4 bases for V and 4 bases for J; bases not matched to a gene: 4. CDR3 sequence reads: CASSVAGGNPDTQYF. CDR3 in DNA: TGCGCCAGCAGTGTAGCGGGGGGGAACCCAGATACGCAGTATTTT.